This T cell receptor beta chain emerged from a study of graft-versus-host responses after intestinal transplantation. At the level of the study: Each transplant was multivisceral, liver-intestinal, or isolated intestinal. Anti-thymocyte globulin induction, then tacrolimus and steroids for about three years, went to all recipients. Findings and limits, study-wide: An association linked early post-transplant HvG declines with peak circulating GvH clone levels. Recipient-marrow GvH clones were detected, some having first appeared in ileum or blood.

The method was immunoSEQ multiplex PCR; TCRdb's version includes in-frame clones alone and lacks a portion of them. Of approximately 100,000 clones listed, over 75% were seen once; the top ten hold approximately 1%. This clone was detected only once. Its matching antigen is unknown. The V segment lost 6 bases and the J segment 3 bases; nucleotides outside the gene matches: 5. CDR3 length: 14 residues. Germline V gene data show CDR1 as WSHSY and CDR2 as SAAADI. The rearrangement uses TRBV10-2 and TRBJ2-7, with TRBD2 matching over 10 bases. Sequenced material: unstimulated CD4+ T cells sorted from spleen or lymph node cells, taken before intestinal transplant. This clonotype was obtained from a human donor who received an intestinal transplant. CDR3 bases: TGCGCCAGCAGAGATACTAGCGGGAACTACGAGCAGTACTTC. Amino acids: CASRDTSGNYEQYF.